The T cell receptor beta chain under discussion was sequenced for a study of T cell responses to AZD1222 COVID-19 vaccine. Regarding this clone: Its specificity is unknown.

Notes on the study in general: Baseline serology detected seropositivity in only a handful of AZD1222 recipients. Within unmutated variant regions lay the reported targets of nearly half of spike-specific TCRs. Following two doses of AZD1222, Spike-specific TCR breadth and depth rose.

The repertoire was sequenced with immunoSEQ multiplex PCR; TCRdb's copy has only in-frame clones and lacks some. The sample shows around 54,000 clones, approximately 86% of them seen only once. With V trimmed by 1 base and J by 4 bases, 7 bases remained unmatched. Germline CDR1 is MNHEY and CDR2 is SVGEGT. The CDR3 is 18 amino acids. The sequencing used peripheral blood, collected 28 days after the second AZD1222 dose. The TCR originated in an adult who received the AZD1222 COVID-19 vaccine. The chain links TRBV6-2 or TRBV6-3 to TRBJ2-3, with 14 bases identical to TRBD2. The CDR3 DNA reads TGTGCCAGCAGTTACTACGGGACTAGCGGGAGCATATCAGATACGCAGTATTTT. Translation gives CASSYYGTSGSISDTQYF.